Described below is a single T cell receptor beta chain sequence and its context. The antigen it binds to is not known. The record has no base qualities; no much larger clone is one base away. The data are from a study of technical replicates of blood from a few donors (dated by TCRdb to 2016 to 2017). Library generation was performed with the immunoSEQ multiplex PCR assay. TCRdb took this table from immuneACCESS and kept in-frame rearrangements with V and J called. Such tables lack part of the clones; where checked against another copy, unresolved V genes explain under half of the gap, and the rest is unexplained. In all, the sample holds tens of thousands of clones, and 97% of those were seen once. The ten largest clonotypes hold over 0.15% of the sample. The germline V gene sets CDR1 to SGHDN and CDR2 to FVKESK. Ends trimmed: V by 4 bases, J by 4 bases; bases unmatched to a gene: 5. The CDR3 sequence holds 15 residues, the cysteine and phenylalanine included. The DNA shown is the 45-base CDR3, in frame from base 1.

This clonotype originated in a human donor in good health. The source material was T cells isolated from PBMCs. This chain is built from TRBV14 and TRBJ2-1; 9 central bases correspond to TRBD2. The DNA sequence is as follows: TGTGCCAGCAGCCGCGGGACTAGCTATTACAATGAGCAGTTCTTC. Its translation reads: CASSRGTSYYNEQFF.